This TCR beta chain was retrieved from a study of naive and memory T cell subsets. Study observations and caveats: TCR transcript changes with activation or differentiation may affect this RNA method.

Four PCR rounds used nested alpha and beta constant region primers plus the SP2 primer. For blood and skin samples, reverse transcription used TCR alpha and beta constant primers. Using its own MiXCR run on the 5' RACE reads, TCRdb lists one record per CDR3 protein. The data contain 25,000 to 35,000 distinct CDR3 sequences, 16% of them seen just once; the ten biggest clones take up 2.6%. The library had UMIs added by 3' ligation of an oligonucleotide to TCR cDNA. Adult healthy volunteers gave 2.5 ml peripheral blood for whole-blood RNA. Many counts were recorded for this clonotype. Its antigen is still unknown. The germline V gene encodes CDR1 KGHSH and CDR2 LQKENI. This CDR3 comprises 14 residues. Trimming cost V 2 bases and J 7 bases, with 9 bases left between them.

The receptor was isolated from a female donor in good health. The chain has TRBV18 and TRBJ1-6; no firm D call. In DNA form, the CDR3 reads TGTGCCAGCTCACCAGGGCGCTCCAATTCACCCCTCCACTTT. Its protein product is CASSPGRSNSPLHF.